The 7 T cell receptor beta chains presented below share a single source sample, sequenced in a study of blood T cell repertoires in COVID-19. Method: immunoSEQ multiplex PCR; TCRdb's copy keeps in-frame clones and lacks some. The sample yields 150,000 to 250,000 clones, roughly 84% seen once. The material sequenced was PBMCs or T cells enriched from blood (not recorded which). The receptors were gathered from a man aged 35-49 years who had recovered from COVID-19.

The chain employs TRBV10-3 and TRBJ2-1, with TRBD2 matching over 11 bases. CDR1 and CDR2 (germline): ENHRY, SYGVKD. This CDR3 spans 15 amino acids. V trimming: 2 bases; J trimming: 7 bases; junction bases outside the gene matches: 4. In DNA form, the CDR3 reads TGTGCCATCAGTGAGATAGCGGGGGGGCAAAATGAGCAGTTCTTC. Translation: CAISEIAGGQNEQFF.

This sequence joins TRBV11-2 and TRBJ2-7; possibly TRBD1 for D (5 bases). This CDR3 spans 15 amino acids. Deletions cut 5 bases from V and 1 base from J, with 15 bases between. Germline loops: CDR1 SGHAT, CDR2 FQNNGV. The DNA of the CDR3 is TGTGCCAGCAGCCCGTACTTCACAGGTTCCTACGAGCAGTACTTC. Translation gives CASSPYFTGSYEQYF.

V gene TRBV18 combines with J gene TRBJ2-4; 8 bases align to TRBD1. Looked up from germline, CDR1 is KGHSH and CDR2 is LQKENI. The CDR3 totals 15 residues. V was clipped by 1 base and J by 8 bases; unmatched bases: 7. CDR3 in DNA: TGTGCCAGCTCACCACGACAGGGGAGAGGGGACATTCAGTACTTC. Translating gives CASSPRQGRGDIQYF.

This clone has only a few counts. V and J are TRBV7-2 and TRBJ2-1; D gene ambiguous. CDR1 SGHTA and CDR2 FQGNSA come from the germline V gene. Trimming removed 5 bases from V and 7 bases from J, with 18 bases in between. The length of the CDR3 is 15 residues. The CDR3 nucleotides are TGTGCCAGCAGCACCCAGTCCACTATGAAGAATGAGCAGTTCTTC. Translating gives CASSTQSTMKNEQFF. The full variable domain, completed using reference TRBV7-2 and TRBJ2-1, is GAGVSQSPSNKVTEKGKDVELRCDPISGHTALYWYRQSLGQGLEFLIYFQGNSAPDKSGLPSDRFSAERTGGSVSTLTIQRTQQEDSAVYLCASSTQSTMKNEQFFGPGTRLTVL.

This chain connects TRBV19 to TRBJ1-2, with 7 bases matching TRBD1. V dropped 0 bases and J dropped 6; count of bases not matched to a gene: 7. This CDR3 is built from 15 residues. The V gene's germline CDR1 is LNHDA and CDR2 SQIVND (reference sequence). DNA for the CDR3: TGTGCCAGTAGTATAGATCGAGGGGGCTCGGATGGCTACACCTTC. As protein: CASSIDRGGSDGYTF.

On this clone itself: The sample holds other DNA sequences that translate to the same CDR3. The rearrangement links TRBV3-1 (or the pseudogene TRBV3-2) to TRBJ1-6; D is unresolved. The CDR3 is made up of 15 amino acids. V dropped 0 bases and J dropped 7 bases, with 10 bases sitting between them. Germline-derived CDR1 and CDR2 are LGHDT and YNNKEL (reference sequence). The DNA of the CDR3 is TGTGCCAGCAGCCAAGAGGGCCTCCTGAATTCACCCCTCCACTTT. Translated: CASSQEGLLNSPLHF.

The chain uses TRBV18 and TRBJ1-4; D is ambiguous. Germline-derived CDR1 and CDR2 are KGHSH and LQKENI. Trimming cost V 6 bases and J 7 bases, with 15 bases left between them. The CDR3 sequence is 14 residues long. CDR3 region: CASSPPGLSEKLFF. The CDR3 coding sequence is TGTGCCAGCTCCCCCCCAGGTCTCAGTGAAAAACTGTTTTTT.